This T cell receptor (beta chain) was found in a study of brain metastases from non-small cell lung cancer. As to this clone: The target antigen is unknown.

Study results and limitations: Paired brain metastases and primary tumors largely shared TCR repertoires.

This table comes from immunoSEQ multiplex PCR, and its TCRdb copy is limited to in-frame clones, with some not included. The sample shows over a thousand clones, 83% of them seen only once. The specimen was tissue from a brain metastasis. The receptor comes from a donor at least 40 years old with non-small cell lung cancer.

The CDR3 region is CASSFGQPEQFF. The CDR3 region has the DNA TGTGCCAGCAGCTTCGGACAGCCTGAGCAGTTCTTC. The genes are TRBV7-9 and TRBJ2-1; possible D gene TRBD1, 6 bases. V was clipped by 3 bases and J by 9 bases, with 9 bases between them. Germline values: CDR1 SEHNR, CDR2 FQNEAQ (reference sequence). The CDR3 sequence is 12 residues long. Full variable domain (missing parts from reference TRBV7-9 and TRBJ2-1): DTGVSQNPRHKITKRGQNVTFRCDPISEHNRLYWYRQTLGQGPEFLTYFQNEAQLEKSRLLSDRFSAERPKGSFSTLEIQRTEQGDSAMYLCASSFGQPEQFFGPGTRLTVL.